The next 7 T cell receptor beta chains were all read from a single sample in a study of Ad26.COV2.S vaccination and SARS-CoV-2 variants. The treatment denotes: 15 to 20 received Ad26.COV2.S at low or high dose, single or two shots; 5 received placebo; per-sample allocation not given. Following the first vaccine or placebo injection, samples were taken on day 63. The method was immunoSEQ multiplex PCR; TCRdb's version includes in-frame clones alone and lacks a portion of them. The table lists some 480,000 clones, around nine tenths of them singletons. The sequencing used peripheral blood, collected in a trial of Ad26.COV2.S vaccine versus placebo. Source of these receptors: a person aged 18-65 years who received the Ad26.COV2.S COVID-19 vaccine or a placebo.

The chain joins TRBV27 to TRBJ1-1; no reliable D call. This CDR3 region has 15 residues. The V gene's germline CDR1 is MNHEY and CDR2 SMNVEV (reference sequence). Trimming took 5 bases from V and 3 from J, leaving 16 bases between them. The CDR3 region has the DNA TGTGCCAGCAGTCCCGGGCCGCCTCGGGACACTGAAGCTTTCTTT. It encodes CASSPGPPRDTEAFF.

J is TRBJ1-1 and V is TRBV4-2; no clear D gene. The V and J ends lost 0 bases and 13 bases respectively, with 18 bases between them. The CDR3 totals 14 residues. Germline loops: CDR1 LGHNA, CDR2 YNFKEQ. The CDR3: CASSQELRFHMFFF. For the CDR3, the DNA is TGTGCCAGCAGCCAAGAGTTGAGGTTTCACATGTTTTTCTTT.

This rearrangement joins TRBV6-5 to TRBJ2-6, with D hard to call. The CDR3 length is 14 residues. The germline V gene has CDR1 MNHEY and CDR2 SVGAGI. Trimming left V 4 bases short and J 0 bases short, with 4 bases between. The CDR3, as DNA: TGTGCCAGCAGTTTCCTCTCTGGGGCCAACGTCCTGACTTTC. Its translation is CASSFLSGANVLTF.

The CDR3 reads CASRTGRNSNQPQHF. The CDR3, as DNA: TGTGCCAGCAGAACAGGGCGTAACAGCAATCAGCCCCAGCATTTT. This chain links TRBV2 with TRBJ1-5, with a tentative D call TRBD1 (6 bases). V was cut by 6 bases and J by 1 base, with 13 bases left in between. CDR1 is SNHLY and CDR2 is FYNNEI in the germline V gene. The CDR3 is 15 residues long.

The chain combines TRBV5-1 with TRBJ2-3; tentative D call: TRBD1 (6 bases). From germline, CDR1 is SGHRS and CDR2 YFSETQ. V shed 4 bases and J shed 6 bases, with 12 bases lying between them. The length of the CDR3 is 13 residues. CDR3 sequence reads: CASSQGGVDTQYF. In DNA, the CDR3 is TGCGCCAGCAGCCAAGGGGGAGTGGATACGCAGTATTTT.

In its sample, this clone was seen once. V is TRBV11-2 and J is TRBJ1-1; unclear D gene. The CDR3 runs to 16 residues. V shed 5 bases and J shed 4 bases, with 20 bases lying between them. Germline V gene data show CDR1 as SGHAT and CDR2 as FQNNGV. CDR3: CASSLGGVTRGTEAFF. In DNA form, the CDR3 reads TGTGCCAGCAGCCTGGGTGGGGTAACTAGAGGCACTGAAGCTTTCTTT.

V and J are TRBV7-6 and TRBJ2-5; D may match TRBD1 or TRBD2 (6 bases each). Germline values: CDR1 SGHVS, CDR2 FNYEAQ. Trimming left V 5 bases short and J 0 bases short, with 19 bases between. CDR3 length equals 17 residues. CDR3 nucleotides: TGTGCCAGCAGCCCCCTGCCTAAGGGGGACTACCAAGAGACCCAGTACTTC. It yields the protein CASSPLPKGDYQETQYF.